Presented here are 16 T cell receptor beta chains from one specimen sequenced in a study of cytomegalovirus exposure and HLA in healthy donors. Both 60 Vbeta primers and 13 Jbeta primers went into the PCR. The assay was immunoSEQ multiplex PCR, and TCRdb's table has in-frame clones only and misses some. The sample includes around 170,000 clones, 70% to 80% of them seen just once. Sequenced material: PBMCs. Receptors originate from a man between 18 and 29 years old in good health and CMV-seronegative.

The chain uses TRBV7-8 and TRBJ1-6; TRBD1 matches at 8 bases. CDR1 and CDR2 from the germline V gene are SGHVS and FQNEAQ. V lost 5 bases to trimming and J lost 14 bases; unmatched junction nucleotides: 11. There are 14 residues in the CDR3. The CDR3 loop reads CASSPQWDRRTLHF. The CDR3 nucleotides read TGTGCCAGCAGCCCACAATGGGACAGGCGAACCCTCCACTTT.

CDR3 in amino acids: CASSIGTVQETQYF. For the CDR3, the DNA is TGCGCCAGCAGCATCGGGACAGTCCAAGAGACCCAGTACTTC. The J gene is TRBJ2-5, the V gene TRBV5-1; 7 bases map to TRBD1. The CDR3 contains 14 residues. Germline lookup yields CDR1 SGHRS and CDR2 YFSETQ. After removal of 4 bases from V and 1 base from J, the junction contained 4 bases not matched to a gene.

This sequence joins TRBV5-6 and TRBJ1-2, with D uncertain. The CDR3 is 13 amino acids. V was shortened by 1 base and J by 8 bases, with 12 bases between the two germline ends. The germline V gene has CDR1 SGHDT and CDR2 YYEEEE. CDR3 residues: CASSLLASQGYTF. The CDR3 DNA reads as TGTGCCAGCAGCTTGTTAGCGTCTCAGGGCTACACCTTC.

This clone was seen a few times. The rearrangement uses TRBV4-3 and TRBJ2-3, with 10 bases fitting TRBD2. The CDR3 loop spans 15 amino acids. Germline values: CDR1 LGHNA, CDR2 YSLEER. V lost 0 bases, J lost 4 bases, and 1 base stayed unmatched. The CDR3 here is CASSQDTSGADTQYF. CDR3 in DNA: TGCGCCAGCAGCCAAGATACTAGCGGGGCAGATACGCAGTATTTT.

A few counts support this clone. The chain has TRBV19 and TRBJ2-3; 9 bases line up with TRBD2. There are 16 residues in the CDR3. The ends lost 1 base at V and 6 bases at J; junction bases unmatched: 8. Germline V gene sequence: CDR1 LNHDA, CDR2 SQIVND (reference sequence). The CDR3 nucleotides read TGTGCCAGTAGTATAGGGGGCGGGAGGGCCATGGATACGCAGTATTTT. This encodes CASSIGGGRAMDTQYF.

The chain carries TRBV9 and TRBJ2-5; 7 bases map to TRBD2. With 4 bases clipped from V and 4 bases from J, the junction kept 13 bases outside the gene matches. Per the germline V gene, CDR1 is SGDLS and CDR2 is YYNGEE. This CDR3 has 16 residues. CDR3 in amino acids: CASSPNVGEGVETQYF. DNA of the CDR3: TGTGCCAGCAGCCCCAACGTGGGGGAGGGCGTAGAGACCCAGTACTTC. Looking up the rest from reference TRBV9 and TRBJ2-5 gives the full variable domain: DSGVTQTPKHLITATGQRVTLRCSPRSGDLSVYWYQQSLDQGLQFLIQYYNGEERAKGNILERFSAQQFPDLHSELNLSSLELGDSALYFCASSPNVGEGVETQYFGPGTRLLVL.

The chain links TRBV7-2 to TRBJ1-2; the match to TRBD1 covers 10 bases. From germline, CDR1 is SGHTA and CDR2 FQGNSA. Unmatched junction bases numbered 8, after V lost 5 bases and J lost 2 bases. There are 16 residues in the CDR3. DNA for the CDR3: TGTGCCAGCAGCCCGCAGGGACAGGGGACCAACTATGGCTACACCTTC. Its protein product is CASSPQGQGTNYGYTF.

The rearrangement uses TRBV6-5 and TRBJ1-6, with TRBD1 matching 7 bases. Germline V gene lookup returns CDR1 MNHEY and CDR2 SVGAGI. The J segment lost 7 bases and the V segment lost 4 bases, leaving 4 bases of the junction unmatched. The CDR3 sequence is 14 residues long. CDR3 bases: TGTGCCAGCAGTTTGACAGGGTTCAATTCACCCCTCCACTTT. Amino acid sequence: CASSLTGFNSPLHF.

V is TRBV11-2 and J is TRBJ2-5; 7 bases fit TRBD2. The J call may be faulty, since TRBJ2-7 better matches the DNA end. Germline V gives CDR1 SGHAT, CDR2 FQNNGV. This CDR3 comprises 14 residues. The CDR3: CASSLEGGTYEQYF. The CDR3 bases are TGTGCCAGCAGCTTAGAGGGGGGGACCTACGAGCAGTACTTC.

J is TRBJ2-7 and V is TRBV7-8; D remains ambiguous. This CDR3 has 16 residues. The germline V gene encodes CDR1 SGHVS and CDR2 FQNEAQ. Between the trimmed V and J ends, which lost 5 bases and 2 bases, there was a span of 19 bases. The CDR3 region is CASSLSDMGFTYEQYF. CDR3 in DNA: TGTGCCAGCAGCCTATCGGATATGGGCTTTACCTACGAGCAGTACTTC.

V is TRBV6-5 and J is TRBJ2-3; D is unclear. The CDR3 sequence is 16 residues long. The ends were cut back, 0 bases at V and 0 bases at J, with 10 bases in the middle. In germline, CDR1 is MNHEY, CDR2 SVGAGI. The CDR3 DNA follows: TGTGCCAGCAGTTACTCCTTGGTAGCTAGCACAGATACGCAGTATTTT. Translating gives CASSYSLVASTDTQYF.

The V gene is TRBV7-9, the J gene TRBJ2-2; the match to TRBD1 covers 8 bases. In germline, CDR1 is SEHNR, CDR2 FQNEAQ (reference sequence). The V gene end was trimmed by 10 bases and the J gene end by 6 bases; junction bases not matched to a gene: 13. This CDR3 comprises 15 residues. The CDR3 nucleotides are TGTGCCACTATTAGGACAGGGAAAGTAGCCGGGGAGCTGTTTTTT. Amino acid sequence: CATIRTGKVAGELFF.

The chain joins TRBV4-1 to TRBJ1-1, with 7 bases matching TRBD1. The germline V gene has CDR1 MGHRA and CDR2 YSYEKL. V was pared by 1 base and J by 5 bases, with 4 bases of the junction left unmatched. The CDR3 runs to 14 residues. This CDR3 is CASSQGQGITEAFF. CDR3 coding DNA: TGCGCCAGCAGCCAAGGACAGGGAATTACTGAAGCTTTCTTT.

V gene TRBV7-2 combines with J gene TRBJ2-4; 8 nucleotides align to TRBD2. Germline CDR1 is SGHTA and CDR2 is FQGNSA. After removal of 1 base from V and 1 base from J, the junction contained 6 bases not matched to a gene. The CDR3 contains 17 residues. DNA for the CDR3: TGTGCCAGCAGCTTAGACCTCCCGGGGGGGGCCAAAAACATTCAGTACTTC. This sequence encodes CASSLDLPGGAKNIQYF.

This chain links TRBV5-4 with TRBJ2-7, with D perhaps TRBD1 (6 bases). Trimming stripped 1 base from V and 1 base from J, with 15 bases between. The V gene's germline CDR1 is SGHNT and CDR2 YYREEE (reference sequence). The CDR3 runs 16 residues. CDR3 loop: CASSLNQGRLSYEQYF. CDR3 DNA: TGTGCCAGCAGCTTGAACCAGGGGCGCCTGTCCTACGAGCAGTACTTC.

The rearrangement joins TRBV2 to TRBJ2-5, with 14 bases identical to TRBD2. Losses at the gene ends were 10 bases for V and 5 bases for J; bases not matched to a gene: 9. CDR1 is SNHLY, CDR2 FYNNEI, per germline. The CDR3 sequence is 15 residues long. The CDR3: CANPGLAGERETQYF. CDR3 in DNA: TGTGCCAACCCGGGACTAGCGGGAGAAAGGGAGACCCAGTACTTC.